This TCR beta chain was recovered during a study of blood T cell repertoires in COVID-19. Study background: Material from acute and convalescent COVID-19 was sourced from the United States, Italy and Spain. Sources were T cells, B-cell-depleted T cells, or PBMCs; the material itself was cDNA or gDNA.

Original analysis: The assay estimated nucleated cells by amplifying reference gene primers. Generated by immunoSEQ multiplex PCR, the TCRdb table keeps only in-frame clones and is missing some. V and J calls and clone size are copied from that table; D and trimming were computed from the DNA. The sample lists around 700,000 clones; around 90% were seen once. Germline CDR1 reads ENHRY; CDR2 reads SYGVKD. Germline trimming cut 6 bases from V and 10 bases from J; bases unmatched to any gene: 15. This CDR3 is 17 amino acids long. This chain joins TRBV10-3 and TRBJ1-6, with 10 bases matching TRBD1. The TCR originated in a woman aged 18-30 years with acute or convalescent COVID-19. Sequencing input: peripheral blood. The CDR3 sequence: CAISPTSPGQGMSPLHF. The DNA of the CDR3 is TGTGCCATCAGCCCAACGTCCCCGGGACAGGGGATGTCACCCCTCCACTTT.